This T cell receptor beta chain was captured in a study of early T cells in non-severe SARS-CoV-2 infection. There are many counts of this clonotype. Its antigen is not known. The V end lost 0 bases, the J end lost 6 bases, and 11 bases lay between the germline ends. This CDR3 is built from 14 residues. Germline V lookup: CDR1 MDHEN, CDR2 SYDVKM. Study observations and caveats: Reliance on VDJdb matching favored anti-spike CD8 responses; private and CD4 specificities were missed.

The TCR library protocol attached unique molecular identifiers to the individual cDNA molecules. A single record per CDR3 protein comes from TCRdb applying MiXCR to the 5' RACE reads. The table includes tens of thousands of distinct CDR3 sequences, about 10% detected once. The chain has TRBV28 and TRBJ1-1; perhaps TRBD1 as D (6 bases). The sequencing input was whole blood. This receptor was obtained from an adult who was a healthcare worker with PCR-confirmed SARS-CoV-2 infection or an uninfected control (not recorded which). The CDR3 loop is CASSLWSRGAEAFF. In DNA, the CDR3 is TGTGCCAGCAGTTTATGGAGCAGGGGCGCTGAAGCTTTCTTT.